The 10 T cell receptor beta chains given below trace back to one sample, sequenced in a study of Graves' ophthalmopathy and Graves' hyperthyroidism. For repertoire sequencing, the TCR beta CDR3 regions were amplified from RNA transcripts. First-round RT-PCR used HTBI primers; second-round multiplex PCR followed. Each CDR3 protein is one row after TCRdb ran MiXCR on the multiplex PCR reads. Counted here are 200,000 to 250,000 distinct CDR3 sequences, 20% to 25% occurring once; the ten biggest clones make up 43%. The sequenced sample consisted of peripheral blood. These receptors all come from a woman aged 45-59 years with Graves' ophthalmopathy.

Only a few counts were recorded for this clonotype. The chain employs TRBV19 and TRBJ1-1, with TRBD1 matching over 9 bases. Germline V lookup: CDR1 LNHDA, CDR2 SQIVND (reference sequence). This CDR3 contains 13 residues. J lost 8 bases, V lost 6 bases, and 7 bases had no gene match. This CDR3 is CASRLGGTGEAFF. CDR3 bases: TGTGCCAGTAGACTCGGTGGGACAGGGGAAGCTTTCTTT.

This clonotype was recorded many times. The chain has TRBV12-3 or TRBV12-4 and TRBJ2-6; unclear D gene. V was trimmed by 6 bases and J by 0 bases, leaving 12 bases between them. This CDR3 has 16 amino acids. The CDR3 protein is CASRVGPRSGANVLTF. Here the CDR3 DNA reads TGTGCCAGCAGAGTCGGACCGCGCTCTGGGGCCAACGTCCTGACTTTC.

In this sample, this clonotype turned up many times. The CDR3 spells CASSLGLAGRETQYF. The CDR3, as DNA: TGTGCCAGCAGTTTAGGCCTAGCGGGACGGGAGACCCAGTACTTC. The chain carries TRBV12-3 or TRBV12-4 and TRBJ2-5; TRBD2 matches 9 bases. The CDR3 runs to 15 residues. The junction had 5 bases not matched to a gene; V was cut back by 1 base and J by 5 bases.

This clonotype was observed many times. The CDR3 reads CASSLLQGPYEQYF. The CDR3 DNA sequence: TGTGCCAGCAGCTTACTCCAGGGGCCCTACGAGCAGTACTTC. The chain combines TRBV11-2 with TRBJ2-7; D is perhaps TRBD1 (6 bases). The germline gives CDR1 SGHAT, CDR2 FQNNGV. This CDR3 contains 14 residues. V was pared by 2 bases and J by 2 bases, with 10 bases between.

The table lists this clonotype with many counts. The chain joins TRBV11-2 to TRBJ2-7; TRBD1 might be the D (6 bases). The CDR3 has 15 amino acids. The germline V gene encodes CDR1 SGHAT and CDR2 FQNNGV. The ends were cut back, 5 bases at V and 2 bases at J, with 16 bases in the middle. The DNA of the CDR3 is TGTGCCAGCAGCCCCTCCGGACAGTTTACCTACGAGCAGTACTTC. This translates into CASSPSGQFTYEQYF. The full variable domain, its missing parts supplied by reference TRBV11-2 and TRBJ2-7, is EAGVAQSPRYKIIEKRQSVAFWCNPISGHATLYWYQQILGQGPKLLIQFQNNGVVDDSQLPKDRFSAERLKGVDSTLKIQPAKLEDSAVYLCASSPSGQFTYEQYFGPGTRLTVT.

This clonotype was counted at least ten times. This rearrangement joins TRBV20-1 to TRBJ2-5, with 8 positions matching TRBD2. Germline-derived CDR1 and CDR2 are DFQATT and SNEGSKA (reference sequence). Trimming removed 5 bases from V and 6 bases from J; junction bases left unmatched: 5. This CDR3 has 12 amino acids. Here the CDR3 DNA reads TGCAGTGCTCCGGGACTAGGAAAGACCCAGTACTTC. This encodes CSAPGLGKTQYF.

With regard to this clonotype: A read error may account for a junction end that differs from germline. This rearrangement joins TRBV24-1 to TRBJ2-4, with 7 nucleotides matching TRBD1. The V gene's germline CDR1 is KGHDR and CDR2 SFDVKD. The CDR3 has 13 residues. The CDR3 loop is CATSEGTVRSWRF. CDR3 nucleotide sequence: TGTGCCACCAGTGAAGGGACAGTTCGAAGCTGGAGATTC.

In its sample, this clonotype was seen many times. J is TRBJ1-3 and V is TRBV29-1, with D tentatively TRBD1 (6 bases). In germline, CDR1 is SQVTM, CDR2 ANQGSEA. V was trimmed by 1 base and J by 2 bases, leaving 12 bases between them. CDR3 length equals 15 residues. CDR3 protein: CSVEGPGGTGNTIYF. Written as DNA, the CDR3 is TGCAGCGTTGAAGGACCCGGGGGCACTGGAAACACCATATATTTT.

There are many counts of this clonotype. The chain uses TRBV12-5 and TRBJ1-1; TRBD1 matches 7 bases. From germline, CDR1 is LGHNT and CDR2 FRNRAP. The junction had 11 bases not matched to a gene; V was cut back by 2 bases and J by 2 bases. The CDR3 length is 17 residues. CDR3 amino acids: CASGLRTSGTDNTEAFF. DNA of the CDR3: TGTGCTAGTGGTTTGAGAACGTCGGGGACAGACAACACTGAAGCTTTCTTT.

This clonotype was recorded at least ten times. The V and J genes are TRBV6-2 or TRBV6-3 and TRBJ2-7, with 7 bases identical to TRBD2. V dropped 6 bases and J dropped 3; count of bases not matched to a gene: 8. Germline CDR1 is MNHEY and CDR2 is SVGEGT. This CDR3 comprises 14 residues. DNA of the CDR3: TGTGCCAGCAGACTACTAGCGAGAGACTACGAGCAGTACTTC. Protein product: CASRLLARDYEQYF.